This T cell receptor (beta chain) was identified during a study of shared clonotypes between healthy human individuals. CD45RA-negative memory and CD45RA+ naive subsets were split from the CD4+ cells. V lost 2 bases and J 5 bases, leaving 10 bases between the germline ends. Per germline, CDR1 KGHSH and CDR2 LQKENI. The CDR3 is 15 amino acids. An even split of each subset's genomic DNA across several immunoSEQ plates was performed. Data came from immunoSEQ multiplex PCR; TCRdb stores just in-frame clones and leaves some out. Here the sample spans around 2.3 million clones, roughly 95% being singletons.

This chain connects TRBV18 to TRBJ1-6, with D possibly matching TRBD1 (6 bases). The receptor's source is a man aged 18 to 30 in good health. Specimen: naive CD4+ T cells sorted from blood. Subset described: CD45RA+ positively selected. In DNA form, the CDR3 reads TGTGCCAGCTCACCAAGGTCAGGGGATAATTCACCCCTCCACTTT. Residues: CASSPRSGDNSPLHF.